The present TCR beta chain was sequenced within a study of blood T cell repertoires in COVID-19. The germline V gene has CDR1 MNHNS and CDR2 SASEGT. This CDR3 is 16 amino acids long. Trimming left V 4 bases short and J 0 bases short, with 16 bases between. Before being deemed recovered, Cohort 3 donors had two negative PCRs, clearance, or symptom resolution. Under the authors' procedure: Estimation of nucleated cell counts relied on the amplification of reference gene primers. TCRdb's table, derived via immunoSEQ multiplex PCR, lists solely in-frame clones and lacks some. V and J calls and clone size follow that table, whereas D and trimming were derived from the DNA. The sample lists around 360,000 clones; more than 75% were seen once.

The sample was PBMCs or T cells enriched from blood (not recorded which). The V and J genes are TRBV6-1 and TRBJ2-7; D unclear. The sequence was obtained from a woman aged 30 to 39 who had recovered from COVID-19. CDR3 nucleotides: TGTGCCAGCAGTGGCGGCGACCGGCGGATCTCCTACGAGCAGTACTTC. Translation gives CASSGGDRRISYEQYF.